Listed here are 10 T cell receptor beta chains from one sample, sequenced in a study of blood T cell repertoires in COVID-19. Sequenced by immunoSEQ multiplex PCR; TCRdb stores in-frame clones only, minus some. The data hold 200,000 to 250,000 clones, with over 80% observed a single time. Sequences were obtained from peripheral blood. Receptor source: a man aged 30 to 45 with COVID-19, enrolled during active disease.

V gene TRBV6-2 or TRBV6-3 combines with J gene TRBJ1-2; 7 nucleotides align to TRBD1. Germline lookup yields CDR1 MNHEY and CDR2 SVGEGT. The V segment lost 5 bases and the J segment 5 bases; nucleotides outside the gene matches: 11. CDR3 length: 15 amino acids. The CDR3, as DNA: TGTGCCAGCAGTATCCCCCGGACAGGATTTTATGGCTACACCTTC. Its translation is CASSIPRTGFYGYTF.

The chain is built from TRBV11-2 and TRBJ1-6; D remains ambiguous. The V end lost 0 bases, the J end lost 14 bases, and 14 bases lay between the germline ends. The CDR3 loop spans 14 amino acids. Germline V gene sequence: CDR1 SGHAT, CDR2 FQNNGV. The CDR3 nucleotides read TGTGCCAGCAGCTTAGAATGGCCCTGGGCGACCCTCCACTTT. This codes for CASSLEWPWATLHF.

The V call is TRBV4-3, the J call TRBJ2-1, with 8 nucleotides matching TRBD1. The CDR3 runs 15 residues. Trimming cost V 4 bases and J 4 bases; bases outside gene matches: 6. Germline loops: CDR1 LGHNA, CDR2 YSLEER. The CDR3 protein is CASSRQGSMYNEQFF. The CDR3 DNA reads as TGCGCCAGCAGCCGACAGGGGTCTATGTACAATGAGCAGTTCTTC.

V usage is TRBV6-2 or TRBV6-3 and J usage is TRBJ1-2; D is unresolved. The length of the CDR3 is 13 residues. V dropped 4 bases and J dropped 3 bases, with 9 bases sitting between them. Germline V gives CDR1 MNHEY, CDR2 SVGEGT. The DNA of the CDR3 is TGTGCCAGCAGTTCACAGAGCTACTATGGCTACACCTTC. Translated: CASSSQSYYGYTF.

The CDR3 loop is CASGRGLAGGEFF. Here the CDR3 DNA reads TGTGCCAGCGGAAGGGGACTAGCGGGAGGGGAGTTCTTC. J is TRBJ2-1 and V is TRBV25-1; 16 nucleotides align to TRBD2. CDR1 and CDR2 (germline): MGHDK, SYGVNS. The junction had 6 bases not matched to a gene; V was cut back by 8 bases and J by 14 bases. There are 13 residues in the CDR3.

This clone was recorded many times. The gene calls are TRBV6-4 and TRBJ2-1, with D perhaps TRBD1 (5 bases). Trimming took off 0 bases at V and 5 bases at J, with 5 bases between the two ends. CDR1 and CDR2 (germline): MRHNA, SNTAGT. The CDR3 covers 13 residues. This CDR3 reads CASSDSDNNEQFF. CDR3 DNA: TGTGCCAGCAGTGACTCGGACAACAATGAGCAGTTCTTC.

In this sample, this clone turned up a few times. The chain joins TRBV6-2 or TRBV6-3 to TRBJ2-1; 8 nucleotides match TRBD2. J lost 4 bases, V lost 2 bases, and 13 bases had no gene match. The germline V gene has CDR1 MNHEY and CDR2 SVGEGT. This CDR3 has 18 residues. This CDR3 reads CASSYRPRAGGSYNEQFF. The CDR3 nucleotides are TGTGCCAGCAGTTACCGCCCCCGGGCGGGAGGTTCGTACAATGAGCAGTTCTTC.

The gene calls are TRBV7-6 and TRBJ2-2; no definite D call. The germline V gene has CDR1 SGHVS and CDR2 FNYEAQ. Trimming shortened V by 2 bases and J by 0 bases, and 13 bases separated the two germline ends. This CDR3 comprises 17 residues. CDR3 sequence reads: CASSLLVSQTNTGELFF. CDR3 in DNA: TGTGCCAGCAGCTTATTGGTCTCGCAGACGAACACCGGGGAGCTGTTTTTT. Using reference TRBV7-6 and TRBJ2-2 for the parts outside the CDR3, the full variable domain is GAGVSQSPRYKVTKRGQDVALRCDPISGHVSLYWYRQALGQGPEFLTYFNYEAQQDKSGLPNDRFSAERPEGSISTLTIQRTEQRDSAMYRCASSLLVSQTNTGELFFGEGSRLTVL.

This chain connects TRBV27 to TRBJ2-3; the D gene is possibly TRBD1 (5 bases). There are 14 residues in the CDR3. V was shortened by 6 bases and J by 2 bases, with 12 bases between the two germline ends. Germline lookup yields CDR1 MNHEY and CDR2 SMNVEV (reference sequence). CDR3: CASRIPGYTDTQYF. The CDR3 bases are TGTGCCAGCAGAATCCCAGGGTACACAGATACGCAGTATTTT.

The chain couples TRBV10-3 to TRBJ2-2, with 10 bases identical to TRBD1. This CDR3 comprises 16 residues. Germline V gives CDR1 ENHRY, CDR2 SYGVKD. V was pared by 10 bases and J by 0 bases, with 8 bases of the junction left unmatched. This CDR3 is CATNLGQGANTGELFF. CDR3 DNA sequence: TGTGCCACCAACCTCGGACAGGGGGCGAACACCGGGGAGCTGTTTTTT.